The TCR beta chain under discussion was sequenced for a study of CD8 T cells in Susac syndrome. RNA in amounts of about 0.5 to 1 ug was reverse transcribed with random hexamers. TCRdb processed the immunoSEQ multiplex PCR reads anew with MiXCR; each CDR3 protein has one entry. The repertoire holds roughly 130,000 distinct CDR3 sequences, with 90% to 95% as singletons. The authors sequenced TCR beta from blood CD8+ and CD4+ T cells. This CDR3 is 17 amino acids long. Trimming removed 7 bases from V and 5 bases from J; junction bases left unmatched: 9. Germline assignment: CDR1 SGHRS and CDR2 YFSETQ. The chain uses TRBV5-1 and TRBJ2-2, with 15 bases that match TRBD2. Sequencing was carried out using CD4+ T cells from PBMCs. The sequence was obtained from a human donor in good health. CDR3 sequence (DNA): TGCGCCAGCCAAGGACTAGCGGGAGGGCCGCGGACCGGGGAGCTGTTTTTT. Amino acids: CASQGLAGGPRTGELFF.